The sequence of this T cell receptor beta chain was determined in a study of identifying expanded T cells in peripheral blood. Study findings and constraints: Differentially abundant clones: around 1.1 between replicates, 16.4 at about two weeks, around 19 at four. Variance in clone template counts between roughly two-week samples significantly increased with total template count across all healthy donors.

Profiling relied on immunoSEQ multiplex PCR, and the TCRdb table lists in-frame clones only, not all of them. The table includes just over 90,000 clones, about nine tenths detected once. V shed 6 bases and J shed 5 bases, with 13 bases lying between them. Germline V gene sequence: CDR1 SNHLY, CDR2 FYNNEI. This CDR3 is built from 13 residues. Concerning this clone itself: What it recognizes is unknown.

Healthy donors had no documented immune events, such as infections, while sampled. Material for sequencing was blood. V is TRBV2 and J is TRBJ2-5; D ambiguous. The TCR comes from a person between 18 and 75 years old in good health. CDR3 loop: CASSPDGRETQYF. In nucleotides, the CDR3 is TGTGCCAGCAGCCCTGACGGCCGGGAGACCCAGTACTTC.